The next 26 T cell receptor beta chains were all read from a single sample in a study of blood T cell repertoires in COVID-19. The assay was immunoSEQ multiplex PCR, and TCRdb's table has in-frame clones only and misses some. Counted here are nearly 45,000 clones, roughly 82% occurring once; the ten biggest clones make up about 14%. The sequencing sample was made of peripheral blood. Every receptor here comes from a human donor in a cohort sampled during active COVID-19.

The chain links TRBV28 to TRBJ1-5; D might be TRBD1 (6 bases). Germline CDR1 reads MDHEN; CDR2 reads SYDVKM. Trimming removed 8 bases from V and 5 bases from J, with 16 bases in between. The CDR3 totals 14 residues. This chain's CDR3 is CASRESGAHQPQHF. The CDR3, as DNA: TGTGCCAGCCGTGAGTCAGGGGCCCATCAGCCCCAGCATTTT.

V gene TRBV6-5 combines with J gene TRBJ1-2; TRBD1 might be the D (5 bases). Trimming left V 5 bases short and J 4 bases short, with 5 bases between. The CDR3 sequence is 11 residues long. The germline gives CDR1 MNHEY, CDR2 SVGAGI. This chain's CDR3 is CASSQGYGYTF. The CDR3 DNA reads as TGTGCCAGCAGTCAGGGCTATGGCTACACCTTC.

V is TRBV5-1 and J is TRBJ1-1; 8 nucleotides agree with TRBD1. The CDR3 is 14 residues long. The V segment lost 0 bases and the J segment 4 bases; nucleotides outside the gene matches: 2. In germline, CDR1 is SGHRS, CDR2 YFSETQ. The CDR3, as DNA: TGCGCCAGCAGCTTGGTTCAGGGGGCCACTGAAGCTTTCTTT. It is translated as CASSLVQGATEAFF.

V and J are TRBV4-1 and TRBJ1-6; D perhaps matches TRBD1 (6 bases). Germline CDR1 is MGHRA and CDR2 is YSYEKL. CDR3 length: 14 amino acids. The germline V and J ends were trimmed by 2 bases and 15 bases, with 17 bases remaining between them. The CDR3 nucleotides are TGCGCCAGCAGCCAACCGGAACAGGGTTCAGGCCTCCACTTT. Translating it yields CASSQPEQGSGLHF.

This clone showed up just once. The CDR3 sequence: CSVGRLQGPEGQLFF. The CDR3 region has the DNA TGCAGCGTTGGGCGGCTACAGGGACCTGAGGGTCAGCTGTTTTTT. This sequence joins TRBV29-1 and TRBJ2-2; D perhaps matches TRBD1 (6 bases). Germline V lookup: CDR1 SQVTM, CDR2 ANQGSEA. The ends were cut back, 4 bases at V and 12 bases at J, with 24 bases in the middle. There are 15 residues in the CDR3.

The genes are TRBV11-3 and TRBJ2-5; D might be TRBD2 (5 bases). V dropped 0 bases and J dropped 3 bases, with 5 bases sitting between them. The CDR3 runs 13 residues. From germline, CDR1 is SGHNT and CDR2 YENEEA. The CDR3 sequence is CASSLEREETQYF. CDR3 DNA sequence: TGTGCCAGCAGCTTAGAGCGGGAAGAGACCCAGTACTTC. The full variable domain, with the rest looked up from reference TRBV11-3 and TRBJ2-5, is EAGVVQSPRYKIIEKKQPVAFWCNPISGHNTLYWYLQNLGQGPELLIRYENEEAVDDSQLPKDRFSAERLKGVDSTLKIQPAELGDSAVYLCASSLEREETQYFGPGTRLLVL.

The gene calls are TRBV27 and TRBJ1-4; a possible D gene is TRBD1 (5 bases). Trimming took off 7 bases at V and 6 bases at J, with 24 bases between the two ends. Germline V gene sequence: CDR1 MNHEY, CDR2 SMNVEV (reference sequence). This CDR3 region has 17 residues. CDR3 protein: CASTSFARGEVHEKLFF. In nucleotides, the CDR3 is TGTGCCAGCACCAGTTTCGCCCGAGGGGAGGTCCATGAAAAACTGTTTTTT.

This chain uses TRBV7-2 with TRBJ2-1, with D possibly being TRBD2 (5 bases). Germline values: CDR1 SGHTA, CDR2 FQGNSA. The CDR3 runs 14 residues. V was clipped by 3 bases and J by 5 bases, with 11 bases between them. The CDR3 sequence is CASSLGAVDNEQFF. CDR3 DNA: TGTGCCAGCAGCTTGGGAGCGGTTGACAATGAGCAGTTCTTC.

The chain couples TRBV6-5 to TRBJ2-7, with TRBD2 matching over 11 bases. Losses at the gene ends were 5 bases for V and 6 bases for J; bases not matched to a gene: 6. This CDR3 spans 14 amino acids. Germline V gene sequence: CDR1 MNHEY, CDR2 SVGAGI. CDR3 bases: TGTGCCAGCAGTAGACTAGCGGGATCTAGCGAGCAGTACTTC. Translated: CASSRLAGSSEQYF.

The chain combines TRBV27 with TRBJ2-1; 11 bases are shared with TRBD2. Trimming at V came to 2 bases and at J to 4 bases, leaving 1 base not matched to a gene. There are 15 residues in the CDR3. CDR1 and CDR2 (germline): MNHEY, SMNVEV (reference sequence). CDR3 loop: CASSLASGGYNEQFF. The DNA for the CDR3 is TGTGCCAGCAGTTTAGCTAGCGGGGGGTACAATGAGCAGTTCTTC.

The sample holds one count of this clone. The chain is built from TRBV5-5 and TRBJ2-7; 11 bases line up with TRBD2. Germline loops: CDR1 SGHKS, CDR2 YYEKEE (reference sequence). The CDR3 sequence is 17 residues long. V trimming: 0 bases; J trimming: 1 base; junction bases outside the gene matches: 6. CDR3 protein: CASSLGSGRARSYEQYF. The CDR3, as DNA: TGTGCCAGCAGCTTGGGTAGCGGGAGGGCGAGGTCCTACGAGCAGTACTTC.

V usage is TRBV19 and J usage is TRBJ1-1; 8 nucleotides line up with TRBD1. This CDR3 region has 16 residues. V gave up 4 bases and J gave up 5 bases; unmatched junction bases: 12. From germline, CDR1 is LNHDA and CDR2 SQIVND (reference sequence). CDR3 loop: CASSKQGVWGGTEAFF. DNA for the CDR3: TGTGCCAGTAGTAAACAGGGGGTCTGGGGTGGGACTGAAGCTTTCTTT.

This clone was observed a handful of times. The chain combines TRBV4-1 with TRBJ2-7; 7 bases agree with TRBD2. The CDR3 loop spans 16 amino acids. The germline gives CDR1 MGHRA, CDR2 YSYEKL. The junction had 5 bases not matched to a gene; V was cut back by 0 bases and J by 0 bases. The CDR3 reads CASSQESSGLSYEQYF. Here the CDR3 DNA reads TGCGCCAGCAGCCAAGAGAGTAGCGGGCTCTCCTACGAGCAGTACTTC.

This sequence joins TRBV12-3 or TRBV12-4 and TRBJ1-1; the D is unclear. The CDR3 is made up of 12 amino acids. The V end was cut by 1 base, the J end by 11 bases, with 11 bases between. CDR3 protein: CASSLGDVGAFF. DNA for the CDR3: TGTGCCAGCAGTTTAGGTGACGTCGGGGCTTTCTTT.

The J gene is TRBJ2-3, the V gene TRBV2, with 12 positions matching TRBD2. The germline V gene encodes CDR1 SNHLY and CDR2 FYNNEI. The J segment lost 5 bases and the V segment lost 6 bases, leaving 9 bases of the junction unmatched. CDR3 length: 16 amino acids. CDR3 bases: TGTGCCAGCAGGAGGGAGACTAGCGGGAGTGGAGATACGCAGTATTTT. It encodes CASRRETSGSGDTQYF.

This clone showed up just a few times. The rearrangement uses TRBV5-5 and TRBJ2-6; tentative D call: TRBD2 (5 bases). Germline CDR1 and CDR2: SGHKS and YYEKEE (reference sequence). Trimming left V 3 bases short and J 2 bases short, with 15 bases between. The CDR3 length is 17 residues. The CDR3 region has the DNA TGTGCCAGCAGCTCCCGTGAGGGTCTCGCTGGGGCCAACGTCCTGACTTTC. This sequence encodes CASSSREGLAGANVLTF.

The rearrangement joins TRBV9 to TRBJ2-7; D uncertain. The V end was cut by 4 bases, the J end by 2 bases, with 4 bases between. The length of the CDR3 is 11 residues. Germline CDR1 SGDLS, CDR2 YYNGEE. CDR3 in DNA: TGTGCCAGCAGCCTCCCCTACGAGCAGTACTTC. This codes for CASSLPYEQYF. Together with reference TRBV9 and TRBJ2-7, the CDR3 gives the full variable domain: DSGVTQTPKHLITATGQRVTLRCSPRSGDLSVYWYQQSLDQGLQFLIQYYNGEERAKGNILERFSAQQFPDLHSELNLSSLELGDSALYFCASSLPYEQYFGPGTRLTVT.

The chain links TRBV7-6 to TRBJ1-2; D remains unclear. Trimming removed 2 bases at V and 1 base at J, with 20 bases between. Germline assignment: CDR1 SGHVS and CDR2 FNYEAQ. This CDR3 has 18 amino acids. The CDR3 is CASSLILARRWFNYGYTF. The CDR3 nucleotides are TGTGCCAGCAGCTTAATACTAGCTAGGAGGTGGTTTAACTATGGCTACACCTTC.

The gene calls are TRBV2 and TRBJ2-1; perhaps TRBD2 as D (6 bases). The V gene lost 2 bases and the J gene lost 5 bases, with 7 bases spanning the gap. This CDR3 has 13 residues. The germline V gene encodes CDR1 SNHLY and CDR2 FYNNEI. Here the CDR3 DNA reads TGTGCCAGCAGTGAATGGAGGGACAATGAGCAGTTCTTC. The encoded protein is CASSEWRDNEQFF.

J is TRBJ1-6 and V is TRBV7-9; D call uncertain. The CDR3 is 11 amino acids. Trimming shortened V by 5 bases and J by 8 bases, and 4 bases separated the two germline ends. CDR1 and CDR2 (germline): SEHNR, FQNEAQ (reference sequence). The DNA of the CDR3 is TGTGCCAGCAGCCGCGATTCACCCCTCCACTTT. This encodes CASSRDSPLHF.

The CDR3 loop reads CASNSRTGRRNEQFF. The CDR3 DNA sequence: TGTGCCAGTAACTCCCGGACAGGGCGGAGGAATGAGCAGTTCTTC. This chain joins TRBV19 and TRBJ2-1; TRBD1 matches 8 bases. This CDR3 is built from 15 residues. Per germline, CDR1 LNHDA and CDR2 SQIVND (reference sequence). The junction had 12 bases not matched to a gene; V was cut back by 7 bases and J by 7 bases.

J is TRBJ2-7 and V is TRBV19; 9 bases fit TRBD2. The CDR3 spans 14 residues. Germline lookup yields CDR1 LNHDA and CDR2 SQIVND (reference sequence). V lost 7 bases to trimming and J lost 0 bases; unmatched junction nucleotides: 4. The CDR3 region has the DNA TGTGCCAGTATTCTAGCGGGAAACTCCTACGAGCAGTACTTC. Translating it yields CASILAGNSYEQYF.

This chain joins TRBV7-8 and TRBJ2-1; 10 bases are a match to TRBD2. J lost 9 bases, V lost 7 bases, and 6 bases had no gene match. This CDR3 spans 13 amino acids. The germline V gene has CDR1 SGHVS and CDR2 FQNEAQ. CDR3 region: CASTSAGGVEQFF. The DNA for the CDR3 is TGTGCCAGCACCTCAGCGGGAGGGGTTGAGCAGTTCTTC.

The chain carries TRBV5-1 and TRBJ2-1; 7 bases line up with TRBD1. V gave up 0 bases and J gave up 12 bases; unmatched junction bases: 6. The germline V gene encodes CDR1 SGHRS and CDR2 YFSETQ. The CDR3 is made up of 13 amino acids. DNA of the CDR3: TGCGCCAGCAGCTTGGTGGACAGGTCGGGGCAGTTCTTC. It encodes CASSLVDRSGQFF.

The J gene is TRBJ2-5, the V gene TRBV24-1; 8 bases match TRBD1. Germline V gene data show CDR1 as KGHDR and CDR2 as SFDVKD. CDR3 size: 16 residues. The V gene end was trimmed by 5 bases and the J gene end by 5 bases; junction bases not matched to a gene: 12. The DNA for the CDR3 is TGTGCCACCAGTGTGGGGGACAGGTTCCTCGGGGAGACCCAGTACTTC. Protein product: CATSVGDRFLGETQYF.

This clone was recorded once. The genes are TRBV9 and TRBJ2-1; TRBD2 agrees at 10 bases. The J segment lost 8 bases and the V segment lost 4 bases, leaving 18 bases of the junction unmatched. There are 18 residues in the CDR3. Germline assignment: CDR1 SGDLS and CDR2 YYNGEE. In DNA form, the CDR3 reads TGTGCCAGCAGCTATAACCGTCCTAGCGGGAGTGGTGGCGATGAGCAGTTCTTC. Translated: CASSYNRPSGSGGDEQFF.